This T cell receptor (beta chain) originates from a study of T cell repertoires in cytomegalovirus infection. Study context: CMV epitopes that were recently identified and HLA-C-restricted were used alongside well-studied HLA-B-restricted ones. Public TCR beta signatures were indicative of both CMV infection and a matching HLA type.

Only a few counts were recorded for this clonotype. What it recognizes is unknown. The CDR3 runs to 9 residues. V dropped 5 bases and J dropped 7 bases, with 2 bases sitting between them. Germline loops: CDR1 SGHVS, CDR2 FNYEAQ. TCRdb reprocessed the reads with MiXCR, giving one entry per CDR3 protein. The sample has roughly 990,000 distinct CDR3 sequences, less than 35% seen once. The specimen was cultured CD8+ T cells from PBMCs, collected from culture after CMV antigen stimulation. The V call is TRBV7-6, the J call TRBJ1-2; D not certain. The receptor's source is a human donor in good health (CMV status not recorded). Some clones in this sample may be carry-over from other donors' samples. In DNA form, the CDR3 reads TGTGCCAGCAGCCCTGGCTACACCTTC. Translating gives CASSPGYTF.